A single sample gave rise to the 21 T cell receptor beta chains below, sequenced in a study of identical twins. TCRdb called the 5' RACE reads again in MiXCR, with one record for every CDR3 protein. The data show some 1,600,000 distinct CDR3 sequences, less than 35% seen once. The source material was cord blood. These receptor sequences come from a newborn girl in good health.

A few counts support this clonotype. This chain joins TRBV24-1 and TRBJ1-2; no clear D. The CDR3 length is 13 residues. Germline loops: CDR1 KGHDR, CDR2 SFDVKD. V lost 3 bases and J lost 5, with 9 bases in between. For the CDR3, the DNA is TGTGCCACCAGTGATGCAGCAAGTTATGGCTACACCTTC. Translating gives CATSDAASYGYTF.

This clonotype was seen a few times. The rearrangement links TRBV29-1 to TRBJ1-6, with 7 bases aligning to TRBD1. This CDR3 is built from 12 residues. V lost 3 bases and J lost 9; bases outside the gene matches: 2. CDR1 is SQVTM and CDR2 is ANQGSEA in the germline V gene. In nucleotides, the CDR3 is TGCAGCGTTGACAGGGGGTTTTCACCCCTCCACTTT. It specifies CSVDRGFSPLHF.

This clonotype was seen more than once but under ten times. The chain employs TRBV2 and TRBJ2-3; D not certain. This CDR3 spans 15 amino acids. Germline assignment: CDR1 SNHLY and CDR2 FYNNEI. The V and J ends lost 4 bases and 0 bases respectively, with 11 bases between them. The CDR3 bases are TGTGCCAGCAGTGGTAGGGCCTCTAGCACAGATACGCAGTATTTT. Translated, it gives CASSGRASSTDTQYF.

This clonotype was seen only a few times. J is TRBJ2-3 and V is TRBV10-3; weak D call: TRBD2 (5 bases). The CDR3 length is 12 residues. Germline lookup yields CDR1 ENHRY and CDR2 SYGVKD. V was shortened by 8 bases and J by 2 bases, with 8 bases between the two germline ends. The CDR3 sequence: CAIGLSTDTQYF. CDR3 sequence (DNA): TGTGCCATCGGACTTTCCACAGATACGCAGTATTTT.

The J gene is TRBJ1-5, the V gene TRBV12-3 or TRBV12-4, with TRBD1 matching over 10 bases. CDR3 length: 18 amino acids. Trimming took 5 bases from V and 0 from J; bases not matched to a gene: 10. CDR3 nucleotide sequence: TGTGCCAGCAGTGCCGGGACAGGGGCTACCTATAGCAATCAGCCCCAGCATTTT. Its translation is CASSAGTGATYSNQPQHF.

The rearrangement joins TRBV20-1 to TRBJ2-7, with 8 bases matching TRBD2. Germline-derived CDR1 and CDR2 are DFQATT and SNEGSKA (reference sequence). Unmatched junction bases numbered 11, after V lost 6 bases and J lost 4 bases. CDR3 size: 14 residues. The CDR3 spells CSAISAGVLYEQYF. CDR3 in DNA: TGCAGTGCGATTTCAGCGGGAGTCTTGTACGAGCAGTACTTC.

This clonotype was found many times. The chain is built from TRBV10-3 and TRBJ1-2; 9 bases are shared with TRBD1. CDR1 and CDR2 (germline): ENHRY, SYGVKD. The CDR3 totals 14 residues. V was pared by 6 bases and J by 4 bases, with 6 bases of the junction left unmatched. The CDR3: CAIRGTGTRYGYTF. The CDR3 DNA is TGTGCCATCAGGGGGACAGGGACGCGCTATGGCTACACCTTC.

The chain couples TRBV3-1 to TRBJ2-5; possibly TRBD1 for D (5 bases). This CDR3 region has 17 residues. V lost 2 bases and J lost 7, with 23 bases in between. Germline V gene sequence: CDR1 LGHDT, CDR2 YNNKEL (reference sequence). CDR3 coding DNA: TGTGCCAGCAGCCAAAGGCTAGTTCAGGGTACTGGTGGGACCCAGTACTTC. Its translation: CASSQRLVQGTGGTQYF.

This clonotype was found a few times. The chain couples TRBV5-8 to TRBJ2-1; D ambiguous. Trimming removed 1 base at V and 2 bases at J, with 10 bases between. Per the germline V gene, CDR1 is SGHTS and CDR2 is YDEGEE. The CDR3 spans 15 residues. This CDR3 is CASSLLGNPYNEQFF. CDR3 in DNA: TGTGCCAGCAGCTTGCTAGGGAACCCCTACAATGAGCAGTTCTTC.

The chain recombines TRBV7-9 with TRBJ1-5, with TRBD1 matching 10 bases. The CDR3 covers 15 residues. Germline V CDR1 and CDR2: SEHNR, FQNEAQ (reference sequence). J lost 6 bases, V lost 5 bases, and 7 bases had no gene match. CDR3: CASSPSGTGVQPQHF. CDR3 bases: TGTGCCAGCAGCCCCTCCGGGACAGGGGTTCAGCCCCAGCATTTT.

This clonotype has just a few counts. CDR3 in amino acids: CSVPSTGGLHNEQYF. The CDR3 nucleotides read TGCAGCGTTCCTTCGACAGGGGGCTTACACAATGAGCAGTACTTC. The genes are TRBV29-1 and TRBJ2-1, with TRBD1 identical over 10 bases. Gene TRBJ2-7 matches the end of the DNA better, so the J call may be wrong. CDR1 is SQVTM, CDR2 ANQGSEA, per germline. The CDR3 loop spans 15 amino acids.

This clonotype showed up just a few times. The chain employs TRBV20-1 and TRBJ2-1; TRBD2 is a possible D gene (6 bases). Trimming took off 6 bases at V and 13 bases at J, with 25 bases between the two ends. Germline CDR1 and CDR2: DFQATT and SNEGSKA (reference sequence). The CDR3 covers 14 residues. CDR3 bases: TGCAGTGCACTCCGGGACTCCCGTACAAGAGGACAGTTCTTC. Its protein is CSALRDSRTRGQFF.

This clonotype was seen only a few times. J is TRBJ2-5 and V is TRBV29-1; D unclear. Germline V gene data show CDR1 as SQVTM and CDR2 as ANQGSEA. V was cut by 0 bases and J by 2 bases, with 10 bases left in between. The CDR3 is 14 residues long. The CDR3 loop is CSVEDLAAQETQYF. CDR3 nucleotide sequence: TGCAGCGTTGAAGATCTGGCCGCACAAGAGACCCAGTACTTC.

This clonotype was observed at least ten times. An end of the junction does not agree with germline; a read error may underlie this. The V call is TRBV2, the J call TRBJ2-7, with 9 bases that match TRBD2. The CDR3 covers 13 residues. The germline V gene encodes CDR1 SNHLY and CDR2 FYNNEI. CDR3 loop: CASSGLATYEQYF. CDR3 DNA sequence: TGCGCCAGCAGCGGACTAGCGACCTACGAGCAGTACTTC. The full variable domain, completed using reference TRBV2 and TRBJ2-7, is EPEVTQTPSHQVTQMGQEVILRCVPISNHLYFYWYRQILGQKVEFLVSFYNNEISEKSEIFDDQFSVERPDGSNFTLKIRSTKLEDSAMYFCASSGLATYEQYFGPGTRLTVT.

The V and J genes are TRBV11-2 and TRBJ2-3, with D unresolved. Germline assignment: CDR1 SGHAT and CDR2 FQNNGV. The V gene lost 2 bases and the J gene lost 2 bases, with 11 bases spanning the gap. The CDR3 has 15 amino acids. CDR3 protein: CASSLPQSNTDTQYF. CDR3 coding DNA: TGTGCCAGCAGCTTACCCCAGAGTAACACAGATACGCAGTATTTT.

For this clonotype: The conserved closing phenylalanine or tryptophan is absent in this CDR3, likely reflecting a read error. The chain employs TRBV9 and TRBJ1-2; 9 bases map to TRBD1. The CDR3 is 14 amino acids. Losses at the gene ends were 0 bases for V and 3 bases for J; bases not matched to a gene: 0. CDR1 and CDR2 from the germline V gene are SGDLS and YYNGEE. The CDR3 is CASSVGQGDYGYTL. CDR3 bases: TGTGCCAGCAGCGTAGGACAGGGGGACTATGGCTACACCTTA.

In its sample, this clonotype was seen a few times. The chain couples TRBV10-2 to TRBJ2-3; possibly TRBD2 for D (6 bases). The CDR3 sequence is 13 residues long. The germline V gene encodes CDR1 WSHSY and CDR2 SAAADI. Deletions cut 8 bases from V and 3 bases from J, with 12 bases between. The CDR3 here is CASGAGLTDTQYF. The CDR3, as DNA: TGCGCCAGCGGGGCGGGGTTGACAGATACGCAGTATTTT.

Of note for this clonotype: Possible read error: a much larger clone is one base away. This chain links TRBV20-1 with TRBJ2-3, with a weak D call TRBD2 (6 bases). CDR1 and CDR2 from the germline V gene are DFQATT and SNEGSKA (reference sequence). The CDR3 is made up of 13 amino acids. Trimming pared 5 bases from V and 1 base from J, leaving 10 bases between. For the CDR3, the DNA is TGCAGTGCTCCTGGCGGGGGCACAGATACGCAGTATTTT. Its translation: CSAPGGGTDTQYF.

The rearrangement joins TRBV4-1 to TRBJ2-7, with TRBD1 as a possible D gene (6 bases). CDR3 length: 18 amino acids. The V end was cut by 1 base, the J end by 0 bases, with 19 bases between. Germline-derived CDR1 and CDR2 are MGHRA and YSYEKL. The CDR3: CASSQVCAGTHCSYEQYF. CDR3 DNA: TGCGCCAGCAGCCAAGTGTGCGCCGGGACACATTGCTCCTACGAGCAGTACTTC.

In this sample, this clonotype turned up a few times. The chain is built from TRBV5-6 and TRBJ2-7; D is unclear. This CDR3 spans 15 amino acids. V was pared by 0 bases and J by 1 base, with 11 bases between. Germline values: CDR1 SGHDT, CDR2 YYEEEE. CDR3 loop: CASSLGAPVSYEQYF. DNA of the CDR3: TGTGCCAGCAGCTTGGGAGCGCCTGTTTCCTACGAGCAGTACTTC.

The chain links TRBV10-3 to TRBJ2-5; 9 nucleotides align to TRBD2. Germline lookup yields CDR1 ENHRY and CDR2 SYGVKD. The CDR3 loop spans 15 amino acids. The J segment lost 9 bases and the V segment lost 3 bases, leaving 11 bases of the junction unmatched. The CDR3 spells CAISDWEREEEAQYF. In DNA, the CDR3 is TGTGCCATCAGTGACTGGGAGCGGGAGGAGGAGGCCCAGTACTTC.